Listed here are 12 T cell receptor beta chains from one sample, sequenced in a study of T cell repertoires in cytomegalovirus infection. No cognate antigen is known for these TCRs. One entry per CDR3 protein, called by TCRdb with MiXCR from the reads. In the table there are some 270,000 distinct CDR3 sequences, less than 25% of which are singletons. The material sequenced was cultured PBMCs, taken from culture after CMV antigen stimulation. Receptor source: a human donor in good health (CMV status not recorded). Some clones in this sample may be carry-over from other donors' samples.

The chain links TRBV4-1 to TRBJ1-6, with D tentatively TRBD1 (6 bases). In germline, CDR1 is MGHRA, CDR2 YSYEKL. This CDR3 has 16 amino acids. V lost 0 bases to trimming and J lost 6 bases, with 12 bases between them. CDR3 sequence (DNA): TGCGCCAGCAGCCAAGACAGGGGCTGGAGTAATTCACCCCTCCACTTT. As protein: CASSQDRGWSNSPLHF.

This clonotype was recorded once. The chain joins TRBV12-3 or TRBV12-4 to TRBJ1-5, with 7 bases fitting TRBD1. The CDR3 runs to 15 residues. The V segment lost 5 bases and the J segment 1 base; nucleotides outside the gene matches: 5. CDR3 sequence reads: CASSAQGSSNQPQHF. CDR3 nucleotides: TGTGCCAGCAGTGCACAGGGGAGCAGCAATCAGCCCCAGCATTTT.

The chain recombines TRBV7-3 with TRBJ2-1; perhaps D is TRBD1 or TRBD2 (7 bases each). Per the germline V gene, CDR1 is SGHTA and CDR2 is FQGTGA. V was shortened by 3 bases and J by 6 bases, with 15 bases between the two germline ends. The CDR3 is 15 amino acids. This CDR3 reads CASSLLQGGANEQFF. The CDR3 DNA reads as TGTGCCAGCAGCTTGCTCCAGGGGGGGGCCAATGAGCAGTTCTTC. Full variable domain (rest looked up from reference TRBV7-3 and TRBJ2-1): GAGVSQTPSNKVTEKGKYVELRCDPISGHTALYWYRQSLGQGPEFLIYFQGTGAADDSGLPNDRFFAVRPEGSVSTLKIQRTERGDSAVYLCASSLLQGGANEQFFGPGTRLTVL.

The chain is built from TRBV20-1 and TRBJ2-3; 7 bases fit TRBD2. Germline values: CDR1 DFQATT, CDR2 SNEGSKA (reference sequence). The V gene end was trimmed by 5 bases and the J gene end by 4 bases; junction bases not matched to a gene: 12. This CDR3 contains 15 residues. The CDR3 sequence: CSAGVGEGRADTQYF. The CDR3 DNA sequence: TGCAGTGCTGGGGTTGGGGAGGGCCGCGCAGATACGCAGTATTTT.

This clonotype was seen a handful of times. The chain has TRBV2 and TRBJ1-6; perhaps TRBD1 as D (6 bases). Germline loops: CDR1 SNHLY, CDR2 FYNNEI. This CDR3 is built from 16 residues. Trimming shortened V by 1 base and J by 7 bases, and 14 bases separated the two germline ends. The CDR3, as DNA: TGTGCCAGCAGTGAAGACAGGGCCTTTGGGAATTCACCCCTCCACTTT. Translated: CASSEDRAFGNSPLHF. Variable domain in full (rest from reference TRBV2 and TRBJ1-6): EPEVTQTPSHQVTQMGQEVILRCVPISNHLYFYWYRQILGQKVEFLVSFYNNEISEKSEIFDDQFSVERPDGSNFTLKIRSTKLEDSAMYFCASSEDRAFGNSPLHFGNGTRLTVT.

This clonotype came up a few times. V usage is TRBV30 and J usage is TRBJ1-2; D unresolved. The CDR3 is 14 residues long. Germline CDR1 GTSNPN, CDR2 SVGIG (reference sequence). Between the trimmed V and J ends, which lost 4 bases and 2 bases, there was a span of 14 bases. In DNA, the CDR3 is TGTGCCTGGACCGTAGGTGGACGGAACTATGGCTACACCTTC. Translated, it gives CAWTVGGRNYGYTF.

This sequence joins TRBV2 and TRBJ2-5; D is possibly TRBD1 (5 bases). V lost 8 bases, J lost 4 bases, and 11 bases lay in between. In germline, CDR1 is SNHLY, CDR2 FYNNEI. The CDR3 is 12 amino acids. The CDR3 spells CASGATRETQYF. The CDR3 DNA is TGTGCCAGCGGGGCGACTCGAGAGACCCAGTACTTC.

V gene TRBV11-2 combines with J gene TRBJ2-1, with 9 bases aligning to TRBD2. The V and J ends lost 5 bases and 2 bases, in that order; junction bases with no gene match: 4. The length of the CDR3 is 15 residues. Per the germline V gene, CDR1 is SGHAT and CDR2 is FQNNGV. CDR3 sequence: CASSRREGPYNEQFF. DNA for the CDR3: TGTGCCAGCAGCCGGCGGGAGGGCCCCTACAATGAGCAGTTCTTC. The whole variable domain, remainder taken from reference TRBV11-2 and TRBJ2-1, is EAGVAQSPRYKIIEKRQSVAFWCNPISGHATLYWYQQILGQGPKLLIQFQNNGVVDDSQLPKDRFSAERLKGVDSTLKIQPAKLEDSAVYLCASSRREGPYNEQFFGPGTRLTVL.

This clonotype has ten or more counts. The chain carries TRBV7-2 and TRBJ2-1; a weak D match, TRBD2 (5 bases). CDR3 length: 12 residues. V was cut by 4 bases and J by 12 bases, with 13 bases left in between. The germline CDR1 and CDR2 sequences are SGHTA and FQGNSA. Written as DNA, the CDR3 is TGTGCCAGCAGCTCCCCGGGGTCCACGCAGTTCTTC. Amino acid sequence: CASSSPGSTQFF.

The table lists this clonotype with a few counts. The genes are TRBV20-1 and TRBJ1-5, with D uncertain. This CDR3 contains 14 residues. V was trimmed by 4 bases and J by 5 bases, leaving 15 bases between them. CDR1 and CDR2 (germline): DFQATT, SNEGSKA (reference sequence). The CDR3, as DNA: TGCAGTGCTATTGTGGCCACCTCTGATCAGCCCCAGCATTTT. Its protein product is CSAIVATSDQPQHF.

This clonotype was picked up many times. The rearrangement links TRBV7-6 to TRBJ2-1; a weak D match, TRBD2 (6 bases). CDR1 is SGHVS and CDR2 is FNYEAQ in the germline V gene. This CDR3 is 14 amino acids long. Trimming stripped 6 bases from V and 6 bases from J, with 15 bases between. The CDR3 protein is CASSRDFSPNEQFF. The CDR3 region has the DNA TGTGCCAGCAGTCGGGACTTCTCCCCCAATGAGCAGTTCTTC.

This clonotype came up a few times. The chain couples TRBV20-1 to TRBJ1-2; 7 nucleotides line up with TRBD1. This CDR3 comprises 13 residues. Germline CDR1 and CDR2: DFQATT and SNEGSKA (reference sequence). V dropped 1 base and J dropped 7; count of bases not matched to a gene: 6. DNA for the CDR3: TGCAGTGCTAGAGTAACAGGGGTCGCTGGCTACACCTTC. It translates to CSARVTGVAGYTF.